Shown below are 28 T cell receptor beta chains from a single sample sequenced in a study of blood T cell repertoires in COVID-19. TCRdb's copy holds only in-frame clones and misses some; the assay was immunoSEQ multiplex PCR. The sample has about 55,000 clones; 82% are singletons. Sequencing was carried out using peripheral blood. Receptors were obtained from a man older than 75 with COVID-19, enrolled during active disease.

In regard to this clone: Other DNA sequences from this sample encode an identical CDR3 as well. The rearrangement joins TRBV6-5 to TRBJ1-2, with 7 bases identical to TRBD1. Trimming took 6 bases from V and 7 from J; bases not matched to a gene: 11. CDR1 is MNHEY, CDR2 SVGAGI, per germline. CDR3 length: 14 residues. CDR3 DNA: TGTGCCAGCAGGCTGAGACAGGGCTCAGGTGGCTACACCTTC. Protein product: CASRLRQGSGGYTF.

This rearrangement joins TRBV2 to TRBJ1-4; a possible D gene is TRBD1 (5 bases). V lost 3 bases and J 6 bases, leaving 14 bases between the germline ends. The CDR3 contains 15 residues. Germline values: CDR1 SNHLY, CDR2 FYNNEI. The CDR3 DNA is TGTGCCAGCAGTGACGGGGGTTTTAGTGATGAAAAACTGTTTTTT. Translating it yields CASSDGGFSDEKLFF. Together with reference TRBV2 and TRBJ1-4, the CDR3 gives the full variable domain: EPEVTQTPSHQVTQMGQEVILRCVPISNHLYFYWYRQILGQKVEFLVSFYNNEISEKSEIFDDQFSVERPDGSNFTLKIRSTKLEDSAMYFCASSDGGFSDEKLFFGSGTQLSVL.

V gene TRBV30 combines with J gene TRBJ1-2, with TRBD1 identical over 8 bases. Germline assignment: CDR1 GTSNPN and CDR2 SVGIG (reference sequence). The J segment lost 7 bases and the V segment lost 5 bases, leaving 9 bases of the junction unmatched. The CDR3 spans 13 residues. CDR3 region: CAWAKTGESGYTF. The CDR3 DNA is TGTGCCTGGGCGAAGACAGGGGAGAGTGGCTACACCTTC.

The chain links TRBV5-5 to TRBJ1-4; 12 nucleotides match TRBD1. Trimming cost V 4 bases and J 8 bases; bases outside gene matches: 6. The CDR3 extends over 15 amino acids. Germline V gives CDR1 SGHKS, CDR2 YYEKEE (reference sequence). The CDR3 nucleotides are TGTGCCAGCAGCCCCGGGGACAGGGGGCTAGAAAAACTGTTTTTT. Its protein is CASSPGDRGLEKLFF.

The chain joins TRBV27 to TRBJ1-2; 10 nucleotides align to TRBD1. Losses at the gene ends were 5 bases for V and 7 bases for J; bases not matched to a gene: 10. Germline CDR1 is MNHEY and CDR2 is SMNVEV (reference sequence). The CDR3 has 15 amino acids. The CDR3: CASSQRQGARGGYTF. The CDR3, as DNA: TGTGCCAGCAGTCAGAGACAGGGGGCGCGGGGTGGCTACACCTTC.

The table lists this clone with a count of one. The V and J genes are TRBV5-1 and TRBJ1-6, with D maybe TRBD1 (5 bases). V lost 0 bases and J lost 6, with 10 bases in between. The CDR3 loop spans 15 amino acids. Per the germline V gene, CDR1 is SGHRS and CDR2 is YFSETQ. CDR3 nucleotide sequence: TGCGCCAGCAGCTTGGGGGGGGGTCCTAATTCACCCCTCCACTTT. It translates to CASSLGGGPNSPLHF.

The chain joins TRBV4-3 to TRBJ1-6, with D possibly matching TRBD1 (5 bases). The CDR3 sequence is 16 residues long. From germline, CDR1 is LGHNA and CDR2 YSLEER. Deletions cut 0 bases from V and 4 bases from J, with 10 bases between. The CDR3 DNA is TGCGCCAGCAGCCAAGACCCCGGGGGTTATAATTCACCCCTCCACTTT. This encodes CASSQDPGGYNSPLHF.

CDR3 bases: TGTGCCAGCAGTCCCGGACAGGGGACTGGAAACACCATATATTTT. Its protein is CASSPGQGTGNTIYF. The rearrangement joins TRBV28 to TRBJ1-3; 9 bases fit TRBD1. V lost 5 bases to trimming and J lost 2 bases; unmatched junction nucleotides: 4. The germline V gene has CDR1 MDHEN and CDR2 SYDVKM. The CDR3 consists of 15 residues.

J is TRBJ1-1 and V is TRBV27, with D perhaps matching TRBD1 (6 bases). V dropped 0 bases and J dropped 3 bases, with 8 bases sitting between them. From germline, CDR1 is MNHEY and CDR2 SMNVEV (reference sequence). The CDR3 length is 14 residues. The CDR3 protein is CASSLSSGDTEAFF. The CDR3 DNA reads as TGTGCCAGCAGTTTATCGTCAGGGGACACTGAAGCTTTCTTT.

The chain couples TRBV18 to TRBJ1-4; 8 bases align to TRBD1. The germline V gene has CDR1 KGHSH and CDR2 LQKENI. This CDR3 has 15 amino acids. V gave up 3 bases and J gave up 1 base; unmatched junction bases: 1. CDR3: CASSPGQGTNEKLFF. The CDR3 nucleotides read TGTGCCAGCTCACCTGGACAGGGAACTAATGAAAAACTGTTTTTT.

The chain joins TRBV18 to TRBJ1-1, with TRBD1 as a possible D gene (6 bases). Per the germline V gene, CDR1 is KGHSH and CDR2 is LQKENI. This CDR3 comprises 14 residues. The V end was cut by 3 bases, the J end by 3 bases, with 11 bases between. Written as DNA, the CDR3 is TGTGCCAGCTCACCGCTACAGGGTGACACTGAAGCTTTCTTT. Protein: CASSPLQGDTEAFF. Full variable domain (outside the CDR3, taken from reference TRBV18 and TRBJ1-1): NAGVMQNPRHLVRRRGQEARLRCSPMKGHSHVYWYRQLPEEGLKFMVYLQKENIIDESGMPKERFSAEFPKEGPSILRIQQVVRGDSAAYFCASSPLQGDTEAFFGQGTRLTVV.

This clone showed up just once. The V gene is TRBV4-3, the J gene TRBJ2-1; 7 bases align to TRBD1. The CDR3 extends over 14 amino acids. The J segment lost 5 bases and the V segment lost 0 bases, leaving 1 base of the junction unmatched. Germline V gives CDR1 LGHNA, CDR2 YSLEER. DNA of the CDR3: TGCGCCAGCAGCCAAGAAGGGGGCGACAATGAGCAGTTCTTC. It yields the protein CASSQEGGDNEQFF.

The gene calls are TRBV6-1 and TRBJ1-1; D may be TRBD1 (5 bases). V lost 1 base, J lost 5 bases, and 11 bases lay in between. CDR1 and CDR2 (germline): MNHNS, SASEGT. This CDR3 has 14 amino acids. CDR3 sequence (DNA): TGTGCCAGCAGTGAAGGGGCAGGGTGGACTGAAGCTTTCTTT. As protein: CASSEGAGWTEAFF.

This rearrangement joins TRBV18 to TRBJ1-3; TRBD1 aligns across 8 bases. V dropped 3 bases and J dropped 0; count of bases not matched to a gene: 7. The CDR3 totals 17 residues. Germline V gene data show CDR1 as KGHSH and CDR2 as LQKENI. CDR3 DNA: TGTGCCAGCTCACCCTCCGGACAGGGTCTCTCTGGAAACACCATATATTTT. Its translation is CASSPSGQGLSGNTIYF.

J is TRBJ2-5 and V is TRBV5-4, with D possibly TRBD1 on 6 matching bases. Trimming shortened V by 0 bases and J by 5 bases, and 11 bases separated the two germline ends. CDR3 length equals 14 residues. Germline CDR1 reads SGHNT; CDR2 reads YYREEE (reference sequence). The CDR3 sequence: CASSLAGAVETQYF. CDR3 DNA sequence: TGTGCCAGCAGCTTGGCAGGGGCCGTGGAGACCCAGTACTTC.

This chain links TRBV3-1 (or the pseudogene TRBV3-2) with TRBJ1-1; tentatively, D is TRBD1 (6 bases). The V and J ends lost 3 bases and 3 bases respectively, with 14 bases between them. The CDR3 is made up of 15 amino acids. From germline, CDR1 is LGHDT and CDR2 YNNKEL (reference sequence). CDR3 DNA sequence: TGTGCCAGCAGCCAGCCAGGGGTTGGGGACACTGAAGCTTTCTTT. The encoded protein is CASSQPGVGDTEAFF.

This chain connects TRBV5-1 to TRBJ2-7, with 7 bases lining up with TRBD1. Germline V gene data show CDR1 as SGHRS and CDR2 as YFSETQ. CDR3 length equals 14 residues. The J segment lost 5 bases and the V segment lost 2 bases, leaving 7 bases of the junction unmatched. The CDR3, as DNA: TGCGCCAGCAGCTTTGAACAGGGGAAGGACGAGCAGTACTTC. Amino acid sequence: CASSFEQGKDEQYF. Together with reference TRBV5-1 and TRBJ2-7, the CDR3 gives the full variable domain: KAGVTQTPRYLIKTRGQQVTLSCSPISGHRSVSWYQQTPGQGLQFLFEYFSETQRNKGNFPGRFSGRQFSNSRSEMNVSTLELGDSALYLCASSFEQGKDEQYFGPGTRLTVT.

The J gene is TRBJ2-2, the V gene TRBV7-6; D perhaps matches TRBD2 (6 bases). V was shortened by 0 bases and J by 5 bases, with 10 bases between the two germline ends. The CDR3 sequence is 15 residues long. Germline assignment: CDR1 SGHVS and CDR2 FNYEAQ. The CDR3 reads CASSLAAGSTGELFF. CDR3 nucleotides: TGTGCCAGCAGCTTAGCCGCGGGAAGTACCGGGGAGCTGTTTTTT.

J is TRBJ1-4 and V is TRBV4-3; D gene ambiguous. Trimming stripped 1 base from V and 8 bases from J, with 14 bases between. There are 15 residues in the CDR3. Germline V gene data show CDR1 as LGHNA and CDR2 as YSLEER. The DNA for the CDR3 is TGCGCCAGCAGCCAAGGTTACACGGTGAGGGAAAAACTGTTTTTT. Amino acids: CASSQGYTVREKLFF.

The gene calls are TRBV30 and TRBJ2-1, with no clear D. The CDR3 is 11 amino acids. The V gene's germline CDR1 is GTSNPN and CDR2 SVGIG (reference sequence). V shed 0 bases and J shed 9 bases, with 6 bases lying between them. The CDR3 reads CAWSVTLEQFF. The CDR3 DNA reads TGTGCCTGGAGTGTGACTCTTGAGCAGTTCTTC.

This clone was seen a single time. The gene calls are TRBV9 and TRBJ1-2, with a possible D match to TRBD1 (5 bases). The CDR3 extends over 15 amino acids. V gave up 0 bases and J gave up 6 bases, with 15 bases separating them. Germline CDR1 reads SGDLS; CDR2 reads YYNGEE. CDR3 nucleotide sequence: TGTGCCAGCAGCGTAGGCGGAGACAGTGGGCATGGCTACACCTTC. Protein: CASSVGGDSGHGYTF.

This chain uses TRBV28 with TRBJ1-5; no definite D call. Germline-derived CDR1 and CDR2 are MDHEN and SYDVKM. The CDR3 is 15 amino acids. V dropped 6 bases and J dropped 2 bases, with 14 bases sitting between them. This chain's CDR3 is CASSPEQLGNQPQHF. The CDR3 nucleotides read TGTGCCAGCAGCCCCGAACAGCTGGGCAATCAGCCCCAGCATTTT.

This CDR3 is CASPPRELTSDTQYF. The CDR3 DNA is TGTGCCAGTCCTCCCCGGGAACTAACTTCAGATACGCAGTATTTT. The chain employs TRBV7-9 and TRBJ2-3; D may be TRBD2 (5 bases). The CDR3 is 15 amino acids. The germline V gene has CDR1 SEHNR and CDR2 FQNEAQ (reference sequence). Trimming took off 9 bases at V and 4 bases at J, with 20 bases between the two ends.

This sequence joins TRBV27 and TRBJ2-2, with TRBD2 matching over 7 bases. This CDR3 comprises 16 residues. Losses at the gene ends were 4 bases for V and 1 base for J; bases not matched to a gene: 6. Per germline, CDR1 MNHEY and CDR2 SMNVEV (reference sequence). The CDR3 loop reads CASSSLGGVNTGELFF. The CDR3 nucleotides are TGTGCCAGCAGTTCACTGGGGGGGGTGAACACCGGGGAGCTGTTTTTT.

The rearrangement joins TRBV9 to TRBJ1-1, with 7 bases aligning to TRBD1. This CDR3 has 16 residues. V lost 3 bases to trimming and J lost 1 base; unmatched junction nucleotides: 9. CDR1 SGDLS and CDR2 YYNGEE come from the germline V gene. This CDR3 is CASSERGQPENTEAFF. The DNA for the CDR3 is TGTGCCAGCAGCGAGAGGGGACAGCCAGAGAACACTGAAGCTTTCTTT.

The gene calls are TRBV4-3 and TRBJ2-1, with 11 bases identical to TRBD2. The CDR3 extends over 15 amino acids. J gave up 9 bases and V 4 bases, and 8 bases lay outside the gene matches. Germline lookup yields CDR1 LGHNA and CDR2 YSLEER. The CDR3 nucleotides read TGCGCCAGCAGCCGCCCACTAGCGGGGGTAGGTGAGCAGTTCTTC. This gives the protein CASSRPLAGVGEQFF.

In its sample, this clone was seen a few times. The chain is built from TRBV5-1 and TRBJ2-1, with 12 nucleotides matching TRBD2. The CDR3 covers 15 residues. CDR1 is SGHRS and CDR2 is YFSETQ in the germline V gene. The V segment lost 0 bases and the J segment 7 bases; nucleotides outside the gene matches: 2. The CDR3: CASSLGTSGTNEQFF. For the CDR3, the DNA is TGCGCCAGCAGCTTGGGGACTAGCGGGACTAATGAGCAGTTCTTC.

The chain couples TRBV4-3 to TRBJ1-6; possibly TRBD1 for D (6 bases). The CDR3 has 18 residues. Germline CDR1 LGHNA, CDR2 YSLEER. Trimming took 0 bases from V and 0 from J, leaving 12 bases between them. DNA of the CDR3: TGCGCCAGCAGCCAAGAGGGGGCGGACAGCTCCTATAATTCACCCCTCCACTTT. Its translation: CASSQEGADSSYNSPLHF.